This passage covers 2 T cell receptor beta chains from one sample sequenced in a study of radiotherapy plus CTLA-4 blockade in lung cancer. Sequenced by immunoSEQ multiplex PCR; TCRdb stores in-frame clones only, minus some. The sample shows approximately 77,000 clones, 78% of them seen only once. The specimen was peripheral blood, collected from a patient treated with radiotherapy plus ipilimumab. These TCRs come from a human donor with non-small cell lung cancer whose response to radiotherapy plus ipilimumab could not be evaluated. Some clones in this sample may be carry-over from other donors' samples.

This CDR3 reads CASSSPDSFGNQPQHF. In DNA form, the CDR3 reads TGTGCCAGCAGTTCACCGGACAGTTTTGGCAATCAGCCCCAGCATTTT. V usage is TRBV28 and J usage is TRBJ1-5, with D maybe TRBD1 (6 bases). Trimming pared 4 bases from V and 2 bases from J, leaving 15 bases between. Per germline, CDR1 MDHEN and CDR2 SYDVKM. CDR3 length: 16 residues.

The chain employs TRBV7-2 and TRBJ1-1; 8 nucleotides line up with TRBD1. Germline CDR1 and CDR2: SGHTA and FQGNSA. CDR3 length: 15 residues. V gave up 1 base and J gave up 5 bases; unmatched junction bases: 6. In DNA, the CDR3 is TGTGCCAGCAGCTTAGACCCGGACAGGGTAACTGAAGCTTTCTTT. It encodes CASSLDPDRVTEAFF.